Shown below are 11 T cell receptor beta chains from a single sample sequenced in a study of cytomegalovirus exposure and HLA in healthy donors. Amplification used 60 Vbeta primers and 13 Jbeta primers. Measured with immunoSEQ multiplex PCR; TCRdb has only the in-frame clones, and not every one. Of 80,000 or so clones in the sample, about 64% are singletons; the top ten hold 4.5% to 6%. The sample taken for sequencing was PBMCs. These TCRs come from a man aged 25 to 40 in good health and CMV-seropositive.

The chain carries TRBV5-1 and TRBJ1-3, with no clear D. Trimming took off 0 bases at V and 4 bases at J, with 8 bases between the two ends. Germline loops: CDR1 SGHRS, CDR2 YFSETQ. The CDR3 length is 14 residues. In nucleotides, the CDR3 is TGCGCCAGCAGCTTGGTGGGCAGAGGAAACACCATATATTTT. As protein: CASSLVGRGNTIYF.

The chain has TRBV7-2 and TRBJ2-3; 11 nucleotides match TRBD2. Looked up from germline, CDR1 is SGHTA and CDR2 is FQGNSA. CDR3 size: 16 residues. With 4 bases clipped from V and 1 base from J, the junction kept 4 bases outside the gene matches. The CDR3 loop reads CASSSIAGGGTDTQYF. The DNA of the CDR3 is TGTGCCAGCAGCTCCATAGCGGGAGGGGGCACAGATACGCAGTATTTT.

This clone was picked up a small number of times. V gene TRBV9 combines with J gene TRBJ1-6; the D is unclear. CDR1 and CDR2 from the germline V gene are SGDLS and YYNGEE. The CDR3 contains 14 residues. Trimming removed 4 bases from V and 8 bases from J, with 13 bases in between. This CDR3 reads CASSPIVGDSPLHF. In DNA, the CDR3 is TGTGCCAGCAGCCCGATCGTCGGGGATTCACCCCTCCACTTT.

The V gene is TRBV19, the J gene TRBJ2-2; tentative D call: TRBD1 (8 bases). This CDR3 spans 14 amino acids. V was shortened by 6 bases and J by 8 bases, with 16 bases between the two germline ends. CDR1 and CDR2 (germline): LNHDA, SQIVND (reference sequence). CDR3 sequence (DNA): TGTGCCAGTAGCCAACAGGGGGGGACTGGGGAGCTGTTTTTT. Translating it yields CASSQQGGTGELFF. Full variable domain (remainder filled in from reference TRBV19 and TRBJ2-2): DGGITQSPKYLFRKEGQNVTLSCEQNLNHDAMYWYRQDPGQGLRLIYYSQIVNDFQKGDIAEGYSVSREKKESFPLTVTSAQKNPTAFYLCASSQQGGTGELFFGEGSRLTVL.

V and J are TRBV5-5 and TRBJ1-5; 8 bases are a match to TRBD1. From germline, CDR1 is SGHKS and CDR2 YYEKEE (reference sequence). This CDR3 comprises 14 residues. V shed 4 bases, J shed 9 bases, and the junction held 9 bases outside the gene matches. The DNA for the CDR3 is TGTGCCAGCAGCCTGAACGGACAGGGAGGGCCCCAGCATTTT. This codes for CASSLNGQGGPQHF.

In its sample, this clone was seen a few times. The chain's CDR3 is CATSTRDSSTDTQYF. Here the CDR3 DNA reads TGTGCCACCAGCACCCGGGACAGCAGCACAGATACGCAGTATTTT. This chain uses TRBV15 with TRBJ2-3; 7 bases fit TRBD1. The trim removed 4 bases at V and 0 bases at J, leaving 4 bases unmatched. CDR3 length: 15 residues. Germline V gene lookup returns CDR1 LNHNV and CDR2 YYDKDF (reference sequence).

This clone was observed a handful of times. The chain recombines TRBV6-1 with TRBJ2-1; TRBD1 matches at 7 bases. Germline CDR1 reads MNHNS; CDR2 reads SASEGT. Losses at the gene ends were 4 bases for V and 3 bases for J; bases not matched to a gene: 12. CDR3 length: 17 amino acids. The CDR3 protein is CASSASGRGPYYNEQFF. The CDR3 DNA reads TGTGCCAGCAGTGCTTCGGGTAGGGGGCCTTACTACAATGAGCAGTTCTTC.

This clone was detected only a few times. The chain uses TRBV4-3 and TRBJ2-1; TRBD2 might be the D (6 bases). This CDR3 region has 19 residues. The V gene's germline CDR1 is LGHNA and CDR2 YSLEER. Trimming stripped 1 base from V and 7 bases from J, with 26 bases between. As DNA, the CDR3 is TGCGCCAGCAGCCAAGGAAAAGAATTTTGGCGGGAATCGGTAAATGAGCAGTTCTTC. It translates to CASSQGKEFWRESVNEQFF.

There are a few counts of this clone. The rearrangement uses TRBV29-1 and TRBJ1-1; 7 bases match TRBD1. V lost 7 bases, J lost 1 base, and 6 bases stayed unmatched. The CDR3 has 13 residues. Germline loops: CDR1 SQVTM, CDR2 ANQGSEA. This CDR3 reads CSAGQTQNTEAFF. CDR3 sequence (DNA): TGCAGCGCGGGACAGACCCAGAACACTGAAGCTTTCTTT.

This chain connects TRBV5-1 to TRBJ2-3; 7 positions match TRBD2. The trim removed 4 bases at V and 3 bases at J, leaving 5 bases unmatched. Germline V CDR1 and CDR2: SGHRS, YFSETQ. The CDR3 totals 14 residues. CDR3 sequence reads: CASSPAGKTDTQYF. The CDR3 DNA follows: TGCGCCAGCAGCCCAGCGGGAAAGACAGATACGCAGTATTTT.

This chain joins TRBV6-1 and TRBJ1-2; 7 nucleotides match TRBD1. V lost 6 bases, J lost 8 bases, and 9 bases stayed unmatched. The CDR3 length is 13 residues. The V gene's germline CDR1 is MNHNS and CDR2 SASEGT. The CDR3 is CASREWTGSGYTF. CDR3 nucleotides: TGTGCCAGCAGGGAATGGACAGGCAGCGGCTACACCTTC.